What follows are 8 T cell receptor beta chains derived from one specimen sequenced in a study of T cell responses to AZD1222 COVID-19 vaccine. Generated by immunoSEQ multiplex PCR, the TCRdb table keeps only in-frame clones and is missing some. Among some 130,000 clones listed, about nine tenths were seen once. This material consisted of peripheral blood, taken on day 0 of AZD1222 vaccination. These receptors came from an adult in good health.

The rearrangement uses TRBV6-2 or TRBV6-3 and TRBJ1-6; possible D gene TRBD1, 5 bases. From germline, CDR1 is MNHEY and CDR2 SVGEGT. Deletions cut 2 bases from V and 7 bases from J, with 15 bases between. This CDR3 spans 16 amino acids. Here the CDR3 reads CASSYGGTGNNSPLHF. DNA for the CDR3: TGTGCCAGCAGTTACGGGGGAACGGGTAACAATTCACCCCTCCACTTT.

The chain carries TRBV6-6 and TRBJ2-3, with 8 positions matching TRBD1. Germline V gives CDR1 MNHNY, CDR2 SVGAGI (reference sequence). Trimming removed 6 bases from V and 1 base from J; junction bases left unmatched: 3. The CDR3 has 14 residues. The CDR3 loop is CASSPTGGTDTQYF. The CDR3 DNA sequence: TGTGCCAGCAGCCCGACAGGGGGCACAGATACGCAGTATTTT.

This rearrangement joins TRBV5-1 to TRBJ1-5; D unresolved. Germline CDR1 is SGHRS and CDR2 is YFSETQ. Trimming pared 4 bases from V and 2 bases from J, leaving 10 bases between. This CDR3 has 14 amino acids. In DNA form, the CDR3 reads TGCGCCAGCAGCCTGGAAAGTGGCAATCAGCCCCAGCATTTT. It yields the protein CASSLESGNQPQHF.

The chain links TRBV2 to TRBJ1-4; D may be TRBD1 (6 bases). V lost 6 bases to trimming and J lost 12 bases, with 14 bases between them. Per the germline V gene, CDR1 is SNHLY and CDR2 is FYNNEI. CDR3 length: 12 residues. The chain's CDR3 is CASRDSPVQLFF. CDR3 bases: TGTGCCAGCAGGGACAGTCCGGTACAACTGTTTTTT.

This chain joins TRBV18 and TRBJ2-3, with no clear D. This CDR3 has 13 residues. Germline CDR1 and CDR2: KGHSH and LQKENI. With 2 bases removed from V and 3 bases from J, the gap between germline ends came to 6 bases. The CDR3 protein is CASSPGYTDTQYF. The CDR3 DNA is TGTGCCAGCTCACCAGGGTATACAGATACGCAGTATTTT.

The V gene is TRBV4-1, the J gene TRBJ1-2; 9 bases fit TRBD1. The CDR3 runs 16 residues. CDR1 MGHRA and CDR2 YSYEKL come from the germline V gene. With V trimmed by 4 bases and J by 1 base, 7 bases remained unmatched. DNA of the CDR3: TGCGCCAGCAGCCGTACGACAGGGGGGCGTAACTATGGCTACACCTTC. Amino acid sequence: CASSRTTGGRNYGYTF.

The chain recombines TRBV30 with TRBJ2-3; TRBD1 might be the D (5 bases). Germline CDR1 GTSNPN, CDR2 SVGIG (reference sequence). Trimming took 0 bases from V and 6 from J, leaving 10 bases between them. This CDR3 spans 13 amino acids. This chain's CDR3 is CAWSVQGGDTQYF. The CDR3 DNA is TGTGCCTGGAGTGTCCAGGGCGGTGATACGCAGTATTTT.

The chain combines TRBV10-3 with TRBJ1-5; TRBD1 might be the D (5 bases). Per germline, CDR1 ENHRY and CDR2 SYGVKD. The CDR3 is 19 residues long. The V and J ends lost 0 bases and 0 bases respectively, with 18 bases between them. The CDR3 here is CAISESYRTPINSNQPQHF. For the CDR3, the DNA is TGTGCCATCAGTGAGTCGTATAGGACACCCATTAATAGCAATCAGCCCCAGCATTTT.